This TCR beta chain derives from a study of cytomegalovirus exposure and HLA in healthy donors. Study information: Earlier findings included some 120 million unique TCR beta sequences obtained from roughly 200 million T cells.

Comments on this clone: As yet, its antigen is unknown.

This PCR relied on a set of 60 Vbeta primers and 13 Jbeta primers. Assay used: immunoSEQ multiplex PCR; TCRdb lists only in-frame clones, some missing. The sample shows around 83,000 clones, around 78% of them seen only once. The study's findings and limits: Reports described diagnosis of cytomegalovirus status by the classifier as highly specific and sensitive. Altogether, 164 TCR beta chains were recorded as cytomegalovirus-associated. A prior analysis recorded that most TCR beta V segments were productive about 87% or about 30% of the time.

This CDR3 spans 16 amino acids. Germline CDR1 reads SGDLS; CDR2 reads YYNGEE. V lost 4 bases to trimming and J lost 3 bases; unmatched junction nucleotides: 4. The clonotype was recovered from a male donor in good health and CMV-seropositive. Sequencing used PBMCs. The chain carries TRBV9 and TRBJ2-3; 14 bases match TRBD2. CDR3 bases: TGTGCCAGCAGCTCGGGACTAGCGGGAGTAACAGATACGCAGTATTTT. Encoded protein: CASSSGLAGVTDTQYF.